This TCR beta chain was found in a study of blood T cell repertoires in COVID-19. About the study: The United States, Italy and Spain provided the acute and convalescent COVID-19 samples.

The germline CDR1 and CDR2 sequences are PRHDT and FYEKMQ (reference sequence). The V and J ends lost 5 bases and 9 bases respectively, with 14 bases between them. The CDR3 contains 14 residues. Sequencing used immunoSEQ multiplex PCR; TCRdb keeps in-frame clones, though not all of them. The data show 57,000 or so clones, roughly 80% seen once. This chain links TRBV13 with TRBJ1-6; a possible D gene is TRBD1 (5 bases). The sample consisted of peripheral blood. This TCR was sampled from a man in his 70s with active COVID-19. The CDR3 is CASSPGIKGSPLHF. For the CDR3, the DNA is TGTGCCAGCAGCCCAGGGATCAAAGGTTCACCCCTCCACTTT.